The 26 T cell receptor beta chains given below trace back to one sample, sequenced in a study of T cell changes during pregnancy in multiple sclerosis. Here immunoSEQ multiplex PCR was the method, and the copy in TCRdb shows in-frame clones only, minus some. The sample yields about 80,000 clones, about 91% seen once. Sequences were derived from peripheral blood, sampled before pregnancy. Receptors were obtained from a female donor with multiple sclerosis, enrolled in a pregnancy study.

The chain combines TRBV4-1 with TRBJ2-7; 8 positions agree with TRBD2. The V and J ends lost 4 bases and 4 bases, in that order; junction bases with no gene match: 3. The CDR3 has 13 residues. Germline CDR1 is MGHRA and CDR2 is YSYEKL. The CDR3 nucleotides read TGCGCCAGCAGCCCGGGGGGGGAATACGAGCAGTACTTC. It yields the protein CASSPGGEYEQYF.

The chain has TRBV11-3 and TRBJ2-2; 12 bases match TRBD2. There are 17 residues in the CDR3. From germline, CDR1 is SGHNT and CDR2 YENEEA. V lost 1 base and J lost 3; bases outside the gene matches: 3. CDR3 sequence reads: CASSLGGLAGYTGELFF. The DNA for the CDR3 is TGTGCCAGCAGCTTAGGCGGACTAGCGGGATACACCGGGGAGCTGTTTTTT.

In this sample, this clone turned up once. V and J are TRBV15 and TRBJ1-5; possibly TRBD1 for D (6 bases). The CDR3 contains 15 residues. Germline CDR1 LNHNV, CDR2 YYDKDF (reference sequence). With 5 bases removed from V and 3 bases from J, the gap between germline ends came to 14 bases. The CDR3, as DNA: TGTGCCACCAGCGGAACTACAGGGTACAATCAGCCCCAGCATTTT. Its translation: CATSGTTGYNQPQHF.

The chain carries TRBV28 and TRBJ2-2; possible D gene TRBD2, 6 bases. V was shortened by 6 bases and J by 3 bases, with 17 bases between the two germline ends. The CDR3 is made up of 16 amino acids. Germline V gene sequence: CDR1 MDHEN, CDR2 SYDVKM. CDR3 residues: CASREGLYGDTGELFF. The CDR3 nucleotides are TGTGCCAGCAGGGAGGGACTTTATGGCGACACCGGGGAGCTGTTTTTT.

This rearrangement joins TRBV6-5 to TRBJ2-3; 7 nucleotides match TRBD1. The CDR3 extends over 14 amino acids. The V gene end was trimmed by 2 bases and the J gene end by 3 bases; junction bases not matched to a gene: 2. CDR1 and CDR2 (germline): MNHEY, SVGAGI. The DNA for the CDR3 is TGTGCCAGCAGTTACAGGACAGGAACAGATACGCAGTATTTT. Translating gives CASSYRTGTDTQYF.

This clone is a singleton in its sample. The chain couples TRBV7-9 to TRBJ2-1, with 10 bases that match TRBD2. Germline loops: CDR1 SEHNR, CDR2 FQNEAQ (reference sequence). J gave up 8 bases and V 5 bases, and 12 bases lay outside the gene matches. The CDR3 consists of 16 residues. The CDR3 nucleotides are TGTGCCAGCAGCCACATCCCTAGCGGGAGAGTTCATGAGCAGTTCTTC. Translated, it gives CASSHIPSGRVHEQFF.

CDR3 protein: CASSLAGDQPQHF. CDR3 DNA sequence: TGTGCCAGCAGCTTAGCCGGTGATCAGCCCCAGCATTTT. The rearrangement links TRBV7-2 to TRBJ1-5; D gene unclear. V lost 0 bases to trimming and J lost 5 bases, with 5 bases between them. Germline V gene lookup returns CDR1 SGHTA and CDR2 FQGNSA. CDR3 length: 13 residues.

The gene calls are TRBV11-1 and TRBJ1-1; D gene uncertain. Germline values: CDR1 SGHAT, CDR2 FQDESV (reference sequence). CDR3 length equals 13 residues. V was shortened by 5 bases and J by 2 bases, with 9 bases between the two germline ends. The CDR3 bases are TGTGCCAGCAGCCTCTACAGTAACACTGAAGCTTTCTTT. Its protein is CASSLYSNTEAFF.

The genes are TRBV4-2 and TRBJ2-2; no firm D call. With 3 bases removed from V and 1 base from J, the gap between germline ends came to 9 bases. CDR3 length equals 15 residues. The germline V gene encodes CDR1 LGHNA and CDR2 YNFKEQ. CDR3 sequence reads: CASSQQTRNTGELFF. The CDR3 coding sequence is TGTGCCAGCAGCCAGCAAACAAGGAACACCGGGGAGCTGTTTTTT.

The CDR3, as DNA: TGTGCCAGCAGAGGGGACAGCTATAGCAATCAGCCCCAGCATTTT. Its translation: CASRGDSYSNQPQHF. The chain carries TRBV6-5 and TRBJ1-5, with 7 bases lining up with TRBD1. V dropped 6 bases and J dropped 0; count of bases not matched to a gene: 5. This CDR3 is built from 15 residues. Germline-derived CDR1 and CDR2 are MNHEY and SVGAGI.

This chain joins TRBV9 and TRBJ1-4; TRBD1 is a possible D gene (5 bases). The CDR3 length is 16 residues. V lost 3 bases and J 2 bases, leaving 14 bases between the germline ends. Germline CDR1 and CDR2: SGDLS and YYNGEE. Here the CDR3 reads CASSARQGPTNEKLFF. The CDR3 nucleotides read TGTGCCAGCAGCGCCCGCCAGGGCCCCACTAATGAAAAACTGTTTTTT.

V usage is TRBV11-2 and J usage is TRBJ2-7; 9 bases map to TRBD2. The trim removed 4 bases at V and 7 bases at J, leaving 11 bases unmatched. This CDR3 region has 15 residues. Per the germline V gene, CDR1 is SGHAT and CDR2 is FQNNGV. The CDR3 DNA is TGTGCCAGCAGCTCAGGGTTGGCGGGAGGGCGGGAGCAGTACTTC. Residues: CASSSGLAGGREQYF.

The V gene is TRBV5-4, the J gene TRBJ2-2, with 7 bases matching TRBD2. CDR3 length: 14 residues. Germline loops: CDR1 SGHNT, CDR2 YYREEE (reference sequence). Trimming removed 1 base from V and 6 bases from J; junction bases left unmatched: 3. CDR3 loop: CASSLIGGAGELFF. In DNA, the CDR3 is TGTGCCAGCAGCTTGATTGGGGGGGCCGGGGAGCTGTTTTTT.

The chain employs TRBV9 and TRBJ2-3; 8 bases line up with TRBD2. CDR1 is SGDLS and CDR2 is YYNGEE in the germline V gene. Trimming removed 3 bases from V and 2 bases from J; junction bases left unmatched: 5. This CDR3 has 15 amino acids. Here the CDR3 reads CASSALAGSTDTQYF. DNA of the CDR3: TGTGCCAGCAGCGCCCTAGCGGGTTCCACAGATACGCAGTATTTT.

V and J are TRBV27 and TRBJ2-3; 15 positions agree with TRBD2. Germline V gives CDR1 MNHEY, CDR2 SMNVEV (reference sequence). The CDR3 consists of 18 residues. Trimming at V came to 6 bases and at J to 4 bases, leaving 11 bases not matched to a gene. Here the CDR3 DNA reads TGTGCCAGCAGAACTTACGGGACTAGCGGGAGGTTGCCAGATACGCAGTATTTT. The encoded protein is CASRTYGTSGRLPDTQYF.

This chain connects TRBV13 to TRBJ2-3; D is unclear. Trimming pared 0 bases from V and 5 bases from J, leaving 9 bases between. CDR1 is PRHDT, CDR2 FYEKMQ, per germline (reference sequence). CDR3 length equals 14 residues. CDR3 DNA sequence: TGTGCCAGCAGCTTAGGTTTAACTGTAGATACGCAGTATTTT. Residues: CASSLGLTVDTQYF.

The V gene is TRBV7-9, the J gene TRBJ1-1; a weak D match, TRBD1 (5 bases). The germline V gene encodes CDR1 SEHNR and CDR2 FQNEAQ (reference sequence). This CDR3 has 14 residues. Trimming took off 5 bases at V and 10 bases at J, with 20 bases between the two ends. This CDR3 reads CASSTSGTRASAFF. CDR3 in DNA: TGTGCCAGCAGCACTTCCGGGACTCGGGCATCAGCTTTCTTT.

This chain connects TRBV27 to TRBJ1-5; the match to TRBD1 covers 10 bases. The CDR3 consists of 16 residues. Germline V gives CDR1 MNHEY, CDR2 SMNVEV (reference sequence). With 3 bases clipped from V and 5 bases from J, the junction kept 7 bases outside the gene matches. The CDR3: CASSFGQGEWDQPQHF. The DNA of the CDR3 is TGTGCCAGCAGTTTCGGACAGGGGGAATGGGATCAGCCCCAGCATTTT.

A word on this clone: One end of the junction does not line up with germline, which may come from a read error. V gene TRBV30 combines with J gene TRBJ2-5; 9 nucleotides align to TRBD2. Germline V gives CDR1 GTSNPN, CDR2 SVGIG (reference sequence). The CDR3 extends over 13 amino acids. CDR3 residues: CAGRTSEKETQYF. The CDR3 DNA sequence: TGTGCCGGGAGGACTAGCGAGAAAGAGACCCAGTACTTC.

V is TRBV5-8 and J is TRBJ1-1; 8 bases fit TRBD1. Germline CDR1 and CDR2: SGHTS and YDEGEE. CDR3 length equals 16 residues. J gave up 6 bases and V 5 bases, and 15 bases lay outside the gene matches. Here the CDR3 DNA reads TGTGCCAGCAGTGTCGAGGACAGGGCGGGAGTCGCTGAAGCTTTCTTT. This gives the protein CASSVEDRAGVAEAFF.

V is TRBV6-6 and J is TRBJ2-5; tentative D call: TRBD1 (6 bases). V dropped 7 bases and J dropped 4 bases, with 22 bases sitting between them. Germline loops: CDR1 MNHNY, CDR2 SVGAGI (reference sequence). CDR3 length: 16 amino acids. The CDR3 bases are TGTGCCAGCACAGACGGAAATGGACAGAGGGGAGAGACCCAGTACTTC. This sequence encodes CASTDGNGQRGETQYF.

The chain has TRBV5-1 and TRBJ2-1; 12 positions agree with TRBD1. V trimming: 3 bases; J trimming: 7 bases; junction bases outside the gene matches: 8. The CDR3 length is 16 residues. CDR1 and CDR2 from the germline V gene are SGHRS and YFSETQ. The CDR3 is CASSSMGQGAGNEQFF. The CDR3 DNA reads TGCGCCAGCAGCTCAATGGGACAGGGGGCGGGAAATGAGCAGTTCTTC.

J is TRBJ2-5 and V is TRBV23-1, with TRBD1 matching 9 bases. TRBV23-1 has ORF status, its function being uncertain. The CDR3 contains 16 residues. V lost 2 bases, J lost 10 bases, and 14 bases stayed unmatched. The CDR3 reads CASSQRWDRAQEGQYF. The CDR3 DNA is TGCGCCAGCAGTCAACGTTGGGACAGGGCCCAGGAGGGCCAGTACTTC.

This clone was counted once. The rearrangement links TRBV14 to TRBJ1-1; 10 nucleotides agree with TRBD1. CDR1 and CDR2 from the germline V gene are SGHDN and FVKESK. CDR3 length equals 15 residues. The V segment lost 4 bases and the J segment 1 base; nucleotides outside the gene matches: 3. CDR3 coding DNA: TGTGCCAGCAGCCTTCGGACAGGGGGGAACACTGAAGCTTTCTTT. It specifies CASSLRTGGNTEAFF.

The chain employs TRBV30 and TRBJ1-2, with 7 positions matching TRBD1. Germline V gene data show CDR1 as GTSNPN and CDR2 as SVGIG (reference sequence). CDR3 length: 14 amino acids. V lost 5 bases and J lost 0; bases outside the gene matches: 6. The CDR3 here is CAWQGQPTNYGYTF. The CDR3 nucleotides are TGTGCCTGGCAGGGACAGCCGACTAACTATGGCTACACCTTC.

The chain uses TRBV14 and TRBJ1-5; 7 nucleotides match TRBD1. Trimming took 5 bases from V and 3 from J; bases not matched to a gene: 4. The CDR3 extends over 14 amino acids. The germline gives CDR1 SGHDN, CDR2 FVKESK. The CDR3 loop reads CASSYTGDNQPQHF. DNA for the CDR3: TGTGCCAGCAGCTATACAGGGGACAATCAGCCCCAGCATTTT.